Below, 27 T cell receptor beta chains from the same sample are listed, as sequenced in a study of blood T cells in healthy people across ages. It was with a sample-barcoded 5' primer and a J-beta primer mix that a second PCR of about 6 to 12 cycles was run. One entry per CDR3 protein results from TCRdb running MiXCR on the 5' RACE reads. Found here are approximately 800,000 distinct CDR3 sequences, 35% to 40% of them singletons; the top ten hold around 13%. The sequenced material came from blood. The receptors here all came from a man aged 18 to 29 in good health.

This clonotype was found many times. This rearrangement joins TRBV10-3 to TRBJ1-2; D remains unclear. V shed 2 bases and J shed 4 bases, with 11 bases lying between them. The germline V gene encodes CDR1 ENHRY and CDR2 SYGVKD. The CDR3 has 14 amino acids. In nucleotides, the CDR3 is TGTGCCATCAGTGAGGATTCCGACGGCTATGGCTACACCTTC. As protein: CAISEDSDGYGYTF.

The V and J genes are TRBV7-9 and TRBJ2-3; TRBD2 agrees at 7 bases. V shed 3 bases and J 0 bases; nucleotides not matched to a gene: 9. CDR3 length: 17 residues. Germline CDR1 is SEHNR and CDR2 is FQNEAQ (reference sequence). For the CDR3, the DNA is TGTGCCAGCAGCTTTGCGGGGGAGCCCTTTAGCACAGATACGCAGTATTTT. Its protein is CASSFAGEPFSTDTQYF.

This sequence joins TRBV20-1 and TRBJ2-7; TRBD2 might be the D (5 bases). The germline CDR1 and CDR2 sequences are DFQATT and SNEGSKA (reference sequence). This CDR3 region has 12 residues. V was cut by 6 bases and J by 6 bases, with 15 bases left in between. CDR3 bases: TGCAGTGCCCGGGCGAGGGTGACCGAGCAGTACTTC. This codes for CSARARVTEQYF.

The rearrangement links TRBV25-1 to TRBJ2-5; no firm D call. This CDR3 spans 15 amino acids. Per the germline V gene, CDR1 is MGHDK and CDR2 is SYGVNS. The ends were cut back, 2 bases at V and 5 bases at J, with 15 bases in the middle. This CDR3 reads CASSEQAGPRETQYF. CDR3 in DNA: TGTGCCAGCAGTGAACAGGCAGGCCCCCGGGAGACCCAGTACTTC.

The chain uses TRBV27 and TRBJ1-1, with D hard to call. CDR1 and CDR2 from the germline V gene are MNHEY and SMNVEV (reference sequence). Trimming stripped 4 bases from V and 4 bases from J, with 13 bases between. CDR3 length: 14 amino acids. The CDR3 is CASSYTLSGTEAFF. The CDR3 DNA sequence: TGTGCCAGCAGTTATACCCTTTCCGGCACTGAAGCTTTCTTT.

This clonotype occurred a few times. The CDR3, as DNA: TGTGCCGCAACAGGACCTGGAAACACCATATATTTT. It translates to CAATGPGNTIYF. V is TRBV30 and J is TRBJ1-3; tentatively, D is TRBD1 (5 bases). CDR1 is GTSNPN, CDR2 SVGIG, per germline (reference sequence). V lost 8 bases and J lost 2, with 10 bases in between. The CDR3 runs 12 residues.

In the case of this clonotype: The junction does not match germline at one end; this may be a read error. The chain couples TRBV20-1 to TRBJ2-7, with D tentatively TRBD1 or TRBD2 (5 bases each). CDR3 size: 13 residues. Germline CDR1 is DFQATT and CDR2 is SNEGSKA (reference sequence). The chain's CDR3 is CGARTPGPYEQYF. The CDR3 region has the DNA TGCGGTGCTAGAACCCCGGGACCCTACGAGCAGTACTTC.

This clonotype occurred a few times. The V call is TRBV4-1, the J call TRBJ1-1, with 8 bases aligning to TRBD1. The length of the CDR3 is 16 residues. Per germline, CDR1 MGHRA and CDR2 YSYEKL. Losses at the gene ends were 1 base for V and 5 bases for J; bases not matched to a gene: 9. The CDR3 DNA sequence: TGCGCCAGCAGCCAAGGAGGACAGGGACCGAGGACTGAAGCTTTCTTT. This codes for CASSQGGQGPRTEAFF.

The V gene is TRBV4-3, the J gene TRBJ2-7, with D possibly being TRBD1 or TRBD2 (5 bases each). CDR3 length: 15 residues. CDR1 and CDR2 (germline): LGHNA, YSLEER. V was trimmed by 0 bases and J by 2 bases, leaving 11 bases between them. CDR3 sequence reads: CASSQDGKGPYEQYF. The CDR3 DNA reads as TGCGCCAGCAGCCAAGATGGCAAGGGACCCTACGAGCAGTACTTC.

This clonotype turned up a few times. The CDR3 DNA sequence: TGTGCCAGCAGCTTCCGTGGGGGGTCAGATACGCAGTATTTT. It is translated as CASSFRGGSDTQYF. The chain is built from TRBV7-9 and TRBJ2-3, with a weak D call TRBD2 (6 bases). The CDR3 extends over 14 amino acids. Trimming removed 3 bases from V and 4 bases from J, with 11 bases in between. CDR1 and CDR2 (germline): SEHNR, FQNEAQ (reference sequence).

The chain employs TRBV7-2 and TRBJ1-6; the match to TRBD1 covers 9 bases. The germline V gene has CDR1 SGHTA and CDR2 FQGNSA. This CDR3 is built from 19 residues. Losses at the gene ends were 5 bases for V and 2 bases for J; bases not matched to a gene: 13. The CDR3 reads CASSPRSGTGRTYNSPLHF. CDR3 nucleotides: TGTGCCAGCAGCCCCAGGTCAGGGACAGGGAGGACCTATAATTCACCCCTCCACTTT.

The chain recombines TRBV7-9 with TRBJ1-2; D is uncertain. Looked up from germline, CDR1 is SEHNR and CDR2 is FQNEAQ (reference sequence). V was trimmed by 1 base and J by 8 bases, leaving 20 bases between them. The CDR3 spans 16 residues. The CDR3 sequence is CASSLDWEVDLKGYTF. Here the CDR3 DNA reads TGTGCCAGCAGCTTAGACTGGGAGGTGGACTTAAAAGGCTACACCTTC.

CDR3 amino acids: CASSSPLGQTDSPLHF. As DNA, the CDR3 is TGTGCCAGCAGCTCCCCTCTGGGGCAGACCGATTCACCCCTCCACTTT. The J gene is TRBJ1-6, the V gene TRBV7-2; the D gene is possibly TRBD1 (5 bases). CDR3 length: 16 residues. V was clipped by 4 bases and J by 8 bases, with 18 bases between them. Germline values: CDR1 SGHTA, CDR2 FQGNSA. Full variable domain (rest looked up from reference TRBV7-2 and TRBJ1-6): GAGVSQSPSNKVTEKGKDVELRCDPISGHTALYWYRQSLGQGLEFLIYFQGNSAPDKSGLPSDRFSAERTGGSVSTLTIQRTQQEDSAVYLCASSSPLGQTDSPLHFGNGTRLTVT.

V is TRBV5-1 and J is TRBJ2-3; no firm D call. The germline V gene has CDR1 SGHRS and CDR2 YFSETQ. The length of the CDR3 is 15 residues. Trimming left V 0 bases short and J 2 bases short, with 10 bases between. The CDR3 nucleotides are TGCGCCAGCAGCTTGGAAGCCCCGACCACAGATACGCAGTATTTT. Protein: CASSLEAPTTDTQYF.

CDR3 in DNA: TGCAGTGCTAGAGATGAGGCAGGGGACTACAATGAGCAGTTCTTC. Translated, it gives CSARDEAGDYNEQFF. This chain connects TRBV20-1 to TRBJ2-1, with D possibly being TRBD1 (6 bases). V was shortened by 0 bases and J by 3 bases, with 12 bases between the two germline ends. Germline V gene data show CDR1 as DFQATT and CDR2 as SNEGSKA (reference sequence). This CDR3 contains 15 residues.

The chain has TRBV29-1 and TRBJ1-1; no firm D call. In germline, CDR1 is SQVTM, CDR2 ANQGSEA. Trimming removed 7 bases from V and 11 bases from J, with 20 bases in between. The length of the CDR3 is 12 residues. CDR3 in DNA: TGCAGCGCAGAGAGACCCTCCCGAGGGGCTTTCTTT. This codes for CSAERPSRGAFF.

The chain has TRBV20-1 and TRBJ2-5, with D perhaps TRBD1 (5 bases). Germline assignment: CDR1 DFQATT and CDR2 SNEGSKA (reference sequence). The V end was cut by 4 bases, the J end by 4 bases, with 10 bases between. The CDR3 totals 12 residues. The CDR3 DNA is TGCAGTGCTATCCAGGGTTCAGAGACCCAGTACTTC. It encodes CSAIQGSETQYF.

Points on this clonotype: With a much larger clone just one base away, this may be a read error. The rearrangement joins TRBV12-3 or TRBV12-4 to TRBJ2-3; D remains ambiguous. The CDR3 length is 15 residues. The CDR3, as DNA: TGTGCCAGCAAGGCCCAGGACCTTAGCACAGATACGGAGTATTTT. As protein: CASKAQDLSTDTEYF.

Remarks on this clonotype: At one end, the junction sequence differs from germline, possibly due to a read error. This chain connects TRBV12-3 or TRBV12-4 to TRBJ1-2, with D possibly being TRBD1 (5 bases). This CDR3 spans 12 amino acids. The CDR3 nucleotides are TGTGCCAACAGTCGGGACTCCCGGGGCTACACCTTC. Translated: CANSRDSRGYTF.

This clonotype was counted a few times. V is TRBV7-8 and J is TRBJ2-1; 10 positions agree with TRBD1. J gave up 9 bases and V 4 bases, and 6 bases lay outside the gene matches. This CDR3 contains 14 residues. Germline V gene data show CDR1 as SGHVS and CDR2 as FQNEAQ. DNA of the CDR3: TGTGCCAGCAGCTCCGGACAGGGGGGGAGTGAGCAGTTCTTC. Translation: CASSSGQGGSEQFF.

This clonotype was picked up one time. This could be a read error, since a much larger clone is one nucleotide away. The chain is built from TRBV12-3 or TRBV12-4 and TRBJ2-4, with D possibly TRBD2 on 7 matching bases. The last part of the DNA fits TRBJ2-7 better; the J call may be wrong. This CDR3 is 13 amino acids long. This CDR3 reads CASKQAGACEQYF. CDR3 DNA sequence: TGTGCCAGCAAGCAGGCGGGGGCCTGCGAGCAGTACTTC.

The chain recombines TRBV12-3 or TRBV12-4 with TRBJ2-7; 7 nucleotides agree with TRBD2. TRBJ2-5 explains the end of the DNA better; the J call may be wrong. CDR3 length equals 14 residues. The CDR3 DNA is TGTGCCAGCTTCCCCGGGGGGTCCGTGGAGACCCAGTACTTC. Encoded protein: CASFPGGSVETQYF.

The chain is built from TRBV5-1 and TRBJ2-1, with 9 positions matching TRBD2. This CDR3 is 15 amino acids long. The junction had 6 bases not matched to a gene; V was cut back by 4 bases and J by 4 bases. In germline, CDR1 is SGHRS, CDR2 YFSETQ. The CDR3 loop is CASSPPGLAYNEQFF. CDR3 DNA sequence: TGCGCCAGCAGCCCCCCCGGACTAGCGTACAATGAGCAGTTCTTC.

This clonotype showed up just a few times. The chain carries TRBV4-1 and TRBJ1-1; no clear D gene. The CDR3 is 14 residues long. CDR1 is MGHRA and CDR2 is YSYEKL in the germline V gene. The V gene lost 3 bases and the J gene lost 1 base, with 9 bases spanning the gap. CDR3 sequence reads: CASSHPLENTEAFF. CDR3 DNA sequence: TGCGCCAGCAGCCACCCATTGGAGAACACTGAAGCTTTCTTT.

The chain carries TRBV3-1 and TRBJ2-1; D is unresolved. The V gene's germline CDR1 is LGHDT and CDR2 YNNKEL (reference sequence). Trimming pared 4 bases from V and 0 bases from J, leaving 13 bases between. CDR3 length: 16 amino acids. The CDR3 DNA is TGTGCCAGCAGCCTCCGGCGCAGGAGCTCCTACAATGAGCAGTTCTTC. It yields the protein CASSLRRRSSYNEQFF.

J is TRBJ1-2 and V is TRBV10-3; D may be TRBD1 (5 bases). The CDR3 consists of 15 residues. Germline CDR1 ENHRY, CDR2 SYGVKD. Trimming cost V 10 bases and J 7 bases, with 25 bases left between them. The CDR3 DNA reads TGTGCCACCACCGGCGGGGGGTCCTCCTACGGTGGCTACACCTTC. Residues: CATTGGGSSYGGYTF.

V usage is TRBV12-3 or TRBV12-4 and J usage is TRBJ2-5; D is unresolved. The CDR3 sequence is 13 residues long. The germline V and J ends were trimmed by 5 bases and 1 base, with 8 bases remaining between them. The DNA for the CDR3 is TGTGCCAGCAGTGAGAGGACCCAAGAGACCCAGTACTTC. Its translation: CASSERTQETQYF.